A selection of T cell receptor beta chains follows, all from one sample in a study of blood T cell repertoires in COVID-19. Assay used: immunoSEQ multiplex PCR; TCRdb lists only in-frame clones, some missing. The table shows some 250,000 clones, with 70% to 90% occurring only once. Sequencing was done on a sample of PBMCs or T cells enriched from blood (not recorded which). The receptor set was obtained from a woman aged 50 to 60 who had recovered from COVID-19. The CDR3 runs from the conserved cysteine through the conserved F or W. D genes are given only for firm matches. Rows may omit the clone size; those that give it use once, few, many or a size class.

TRBD1	TRBV10-3	NA	TRBJ2-1	CAISDILGTGVNEQFF	TGTGCCATCAGTGATATCCTGGGGACAGGGGTGAATGAGCAGTTCTTC
TRBD2	TRBV5-5	once	TRBJ2-7	CASSLGGGRASYEQYF	TGTGCCAGCAGCTTGGGGGGAGGGAGGGCCTCCTACGAGCAGTACTTC
NA	TRBV21-1	once	TRBJ2-5	CASSSHSGTMETQYF	TGTGCCAGCAGCTCTCATAGCGGGACAATGGAGACCCAGTACTTC
NA	TRBV29-1	NA	TRBJ2-1	CSVEGRGFGEQFF	TGCAGCGTGGAAGGCCGGGGATTTGGTGAGCAGTTCTTC
TRBD2	TRBV7-2	once	TRBJ2-1	CASSLVREVYNEQFF	TGTGCCAGCAGCTTGGTGCGGGAGGTATACAATGAGCAGTTCTTC
NA	TRBV19	NA	TRBJ1-2	CASSTIRSRSPGYTF	TGTGCCAGTAGCACCATTCGGTCGCGTAGCCCGGGCTACACCTTC
NA	TRBV27	NA	TRBJ2-1	CASTQKAPGHRRSSYNEQFF	TGTGCCAGCACCCAAAAAGCCCCGGGACACCGGAGGAGCTCCTACAATGAGCAGTTCTTC
TRBD1	TRBV5-6	NA	TRBJ1-2	CASSPGQGPYYGYTF	TGTGCCAGCAGCCCAGGACAGGGACCCTACTATGGCTACACCTTC
NA	TRBV5-1	NA	TRBJ1-3	CASSPDGSSGNTIYF	TGCGCCAGCAGTCCGGACGGGAGCTCTGGAAACACCATATATTTT
NA	TRBV5-8	NA	TRBJ2-5	CASSRVITGPQYF	TGTGCCAGCAGCCGAGTAATCACAGGGCCCCAGTACTTC
NA	TRBV12-3/TRBV12-4	NA	TRBJ1-1	CASSLTGNTEAFF	TGTGCCAGCAGTTTAACCGGGAACACTGAAGCTTTCTTT
TRBD1	TRBV25-1	NA	TRBJ1-2	CASSESPGQEIYGYTF	TGTGCCAGCAGTGAGTCACCGGGACAGGAGATCTATGGCTACACCTTC
NA	TRBV6-5	NA	TRBJ1-4	CASSGGEKLFF	TGTGCCAGCTCGGGTGGAGAAAAACTGTTTTTT
NA	TRBV11-3	NA	TRBJ2-2	CASSFPKTFPRAEGTGELFF	TGTGCCAGCAGCTTTCCTAAGACTTTTCCTAGAGCGGAGGGGACCGGGGAGCTGTTTTTT
NA	TRBV2	NA	TRBJ1-6	CASTLNSPLHF	TGTGCCAGCACCCTGAATTCACCCCTCCACTTT
TRBD2	TRBV4-2	few	TRBJ2-7	CASSQAGGDRRVREQYF	TGTGCCAGCAGCCAAGCCGGGGGGGACCGCCGAGTACGGGAGCAGTACTTC
TRBD2	TRBV9	NA	TRBJ2-5	CASSAGLAGETQYF	TGTGCCAGCAGCGCCGGACTAGCGGGGGAGACCCAGTACTTC
TRBD1	TRBV9	NA	TRBJ2-5	CASSVLQGGVQETQYF	TGTGCCAGCAGCGTATTACAGGGGGGAGTTCAAGAGACCCAGTACTTC
TRBD1	TRBV28	NA	TRBJ1-1	CASSFSIKTGGTSTEAFF	TGTGCCAGCAGTTTTTCAATCAAAACAGGGGGCACGAGCACTGAAGCTTTCTTT
TRBD1	TRBV5-8	NA	TRBJ2-7	CASTNKLGTEYYEQYF	TGTGCCAGCACCAACAAGCTTGGGACAGAATACTACGAGCAGTACTTC
TRBD1	TRBV7-2	NA	TRBJ2-4	CASSGNTGGNIQYF	TGTGCCAGCAGCGGCAACACAGGGGGGAACATTCAGTACTTC
NA	TRBV7-9	NA	TRBJ1-2	CASSLDAGGRSYGYTF	TGTGCCAGCAGCTTAGACGCGGGGGGGAGATCCTATGGCTACACCTTC
NA	TRBV19	NA	TRBJ1-1	CASTMLGLYTEAFF	TGTGCCAGTACGATGCTCGGACTGTACACTGAAGCTTTCTTT
NA	TRBV29-1	NA	TRBJ2-7	CSVVGRSYEQYF	TGCAGCGTTGTTGGGAGATCTTACGAGCAGTACTTC
NA	TRBV5-6	NA	TRBJ2-5	CASSLGGIGETQYF	TGTGCCAGCAGCTTAGGAGGGATCGGGGAGACCCAGTACTTC
TRBD1	TRBV7-2	NA	TRBJ1-5	CASSLGYRGLDQPQHF	TGTGCCAGCAGCTTAGGGTACAGGGGGCTTGATCAGCCCCAGCATTTT
TRBD1	TRBV4-1	NA	TRBJ1-2	CASSQDGSTGDGYTF	TGCGCCAGCAGCCAAGATGGGTCGACAGGGGATGGCTACACCTTC
TRBD2	TRBV2	NA	TRBJ2-1	CASSPGRGYNEQFF	TGTGCCAGCAGTCCCGGGCGGGGGTACAATGAGCAGTTCTTC
NA	TRBV19	NA	TRBJ2-2	CASRMWGGTDGELFF	TGTGCCAGTAGAATGTGGGGAGGAACCGACGGGGAGCTGTTTTTT
NA	TRBV6-5	NA	TRBJ1-4	CASNGAWREEKLFF	TGTGCCAGCAACGGGGCATGGCGGGAGGAAAAACTGTTTTTT
TRBD2	TRBV7-3	NA	TRBJ2-5	CASSVSGDQETQYF	TGTGCCAGCTCCGTAAGCGGGGATCAAGAGACCCAGTACTTC
TRBD2	TRBV27	NA	TRBJ2-6	CASSAGLPLSGANVLTF	TGTGCCAGCAGTGCGGGACTACCTCTCTCTGGGGCCAACGTCCTGACTTTC
TRBD2	TRBV4-1	NA	TRBJ2-1	CASSLGGGDNEQFF	TGCGCCAGCAGCCTCGGCGGGGGGGACAATGAGCAGTTCTTC
TRBD1	TRBV29-1	NA	TRBJ2-1	CSIDRGGLDEQFF	TGCAGTATAGACAGGGGTGGGCTTGATGAGCAGTTCTTC
NA	TRBV10-1	NA	TRBJ1-1	CASSESGDEAFF	TGCGCCAGCAGTGAATCGGGGGATGAAGCTTTCTTT
NA	TRBV27	NA	TRBJ2-7	CASSPLDSSYEQYF	TGTGCCAGCAGCCCGTTGGACAGCTCCTACGAGCAGTACTTC
NA	TRBV4-1	NA	TRBJ2-7	CASSQGRRGSYEQYF	TGCGCCAGCAGCCAAGGAAGACGGGGCTCCTACGAGCAGTACTTC
TRBD1	TRBV28	once	TRBJ1-6	CASSRTGVSSSPLHF	TGTGCCAGCAGTAGGACAGGGGTCTCTAGTTCACCCCTCCACTTT
NA	TRBV5-3	few	TRBJ2-1	CARSPGGPHAEQFF	TGTGCCAGAAGCCCCGGAGGCCCCCACGCGGAGCAGTTCTTC
NA	TRBV28	NA	TRBJ2-3	CASGLRTDTQYF	TGTGCCAGCGGACTTAGGACAGATACGCAGTATTTT
NA	TRBV5-1	NA	TRBJ2-5	CASSLGGFGQETQYF	TGCGCCAGCAGCTTGGGAGGGTTTGGGCAAGAGACCCAGTACTTC
TRBD1	TRBV5-1	NA	TRBJ1-4	CASSLRGTVNEKLFF	TGCGCCAGCAGCTTGAGAGGGACAGTGAATGAAAAACTGTTTTTT
NA	TRBV28	once	TRBJ2-5	CASSLGAQAQLRETQYF	TGTGCCAGCAGTTTAGGGGCTCAGGCACAGCTCCGGGAGACCCAGTACTTC
TRBD2	TRBV18	once	TRBJ2-1	CASSPTGTSGNEQFF	TGTGCCAGCTCACCAACCGGGACTAGTGGTAATGAGCAGTTCTTC
NA	TRBV9	once	TRBJ2-2	CASGQKANTGELFF	TGTGCCAGCGGACAGAAGGCGAACACCGGGGAGCTGTTTTTT
TRBD1	TRBV27	NA	TRBJ2-7	CASRSGTGAYEQYF	TGTGCCAGCAGATCCGGGACAGGGGCCTACGAGCAGTACTTC
NA	TRBV29-1	NA	TRBJ1-3	CSVEVSSGNTIYF	TGCAGCGTTGAAGTGAGCTCTGGAAACACCATATATTTT
NA	TRBV5-1	once	TRBJ2-5	CATQGGGAETQYF	TGCGCCACCCAGGGCGGGGGCGCAGAGACCCAGTACTTC
NA	TRBV28	NA	TRBJ2-6	CASSSPSSGANVLTF	TGTGCCAGCAGTTCCCCTAGCTCTGGGGCCAACGTCCTGACTTTC
TRBD1	TRBV19	NA	TRBJ1-2	CASRAQGANYGYTF	TGTGCCAGTAGGGCACAGGGGGCAAACTATGGCTACACCTTC
TRBD2	TRBV27	NA	TRBJ2-2	CASRQAGVLGELFF	TGTGCCAGCAGACAAGCGGGAGTTCTCGGGGAGCTGTTTTTT
NA	TRBV19	NA	TRBJ2-7	CASSTTTPYADEQYF	TGTGCCAGTAGCACCACCACCCCATACGCGGACGAGCAGTACTTC
NA	TRBV3-1/TRBV3-2	NA	TRBJ1-5	CASSISGGGANQPQHF	TGTGCCAGCAGCATAAGCGGGGGGGGTGCCAATCAGCCCCAGCATTTT
TRBD1	TRBV18	NA	TRBJ2-3	CASSATGGGLGDTQYF	TGTGCCAGCTCAGCTACAGGGGGCGGCTTGGGCGATACGCAGTATTTT
NA	TRBV2	NA	TRBJ1-4	CASSELEGTNEKLFF	TGTGCCAGCAGTGAATTAGAGGGAACTAATGAAAAACTGTTTTTT